Below, 6 T cell receptor beta chains from the same sample are listed, as sequenced in a study of T cell responses to AZD1222 COVID-19 vaccine. Generated by immunoSEQ multiplex PCR, the TCRdb table keeps only in-frame clones and is missing some. The sample has around 180,000 clones; roughly nine tenths are singletons. Sequenced material: peripheral blood, taken on day 0 of AZD1222 vaccination. The receptors shown here come from an adult in good health.

This clone was counted a single time. CDR3 loop: CASSFSRALNTEAFF. CDR3 DNA sequence: TGCGCCAGCAGCTTCTCACGGGCCTTGAACACTGAAGCTTTCTTT. This chain links TRBV5-1 with TRBJ1-1, with no clear D. Germline loops: CDR1 SGHRS, CDR2 YFSETQ. The CDR3 has 15 residues. V lost 2 bases and J 0 bases, leaving 11 bases between the germline ends.

The chain links TRBV3-1 (or the pseudogene TRBV3-2) to TRBJ2-1, with 8 bases lining up with TRBD2. The CDR3 extends over 16 amino acids. Germline CDR1 is LGHDT and CDR2 is YNNKEL (reference sequence). V trimming: 4 bases; J trimming: 4 bases; junction bases outside the gene matches: 9. The CDR3 region has the DNA TGTGCCAGCAGCCCTCCGAGAAGCGGGGGATACAATGAGCAGTTCTTC. It specifies CASSPPRSGGYNEQFF.

Only one count was recorded for this clone. The chain has TRBV5-1 and TRBJ2-1; D gene unclear. The length of the CDR3 is 13 residues. The germline V and J ends were trimmed by 5 bases and 5 bases, with 11 bases remaining between them. From germline, CDR1 is SGHRS and CDR2 YFSETQ. The CDR3 region is CASSPQPDNEQFF. The CDR3 DNA is TGCGCCAGCAGTCCCCAACCGGACAATGAGCAGTTCTTC.

The rearrangement links TRBV5-5 to TRBJ1-1, with 7 positions matching TRBD1. Germline trimming cut 4 bases from V and 8 bases from J; bases unmatched to any gene: 5. Germline CDR1 is SGHKS and CDR2 is YYEKEE (reference sequence). The CDR3 sequence is 12 residues long. CDR3 sequence: CASSHDRAEAFF. The CDR3 DNA reads TGTGCCAGCAGCCACGACAGGGCAGAAGCTTTCTTT.

J is TRBJ1-6 and V is TRBV30; 9 bases match TRBD1. Germline CDR1 is GTSNPN and CDR2 is SVGIG (reference sequence). V shed 4 bases and J 0 bases; nucleotides not matched to a gene: 19. CDR3 length: 21 amino acids. The chain's CDR3 is CAWNRGVWTGALSSYNSPLHF. The CDR3 DNA follows: TGTGCCTGGAATCGAGGCGTATGGACAGGGGCGCTGAGCTCCTATAATTCACCCCTCCACTTT.

V usage is TRBV2 and J usage is TRBJ1-2, with 8 bases identical to TRBD1. This CDR3 is built from 14 residues. V trimming: 3 bases; J trimming: 5 bases; junction bases outside the gene matches: 5. In germline, CDR1 is SNHLY, CDR2 FYNNEI. The CDR3 DNA sequence: TGTGCCAGCAGTGAGGGACAGGACATTTATGGCTACACCTTC. Encoded protein: CASSEGQDIYGYTF.